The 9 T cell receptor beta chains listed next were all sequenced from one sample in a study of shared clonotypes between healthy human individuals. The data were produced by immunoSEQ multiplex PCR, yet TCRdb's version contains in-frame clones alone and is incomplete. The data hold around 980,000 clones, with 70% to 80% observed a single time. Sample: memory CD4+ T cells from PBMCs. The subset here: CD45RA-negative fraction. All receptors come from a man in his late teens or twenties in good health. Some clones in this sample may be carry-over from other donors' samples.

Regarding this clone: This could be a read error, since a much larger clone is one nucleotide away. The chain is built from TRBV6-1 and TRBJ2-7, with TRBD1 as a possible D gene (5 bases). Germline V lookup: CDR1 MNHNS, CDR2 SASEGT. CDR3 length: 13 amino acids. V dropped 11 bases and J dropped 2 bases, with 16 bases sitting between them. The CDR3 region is CAASLDTPYEQYF. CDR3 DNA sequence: TGTGCCGCCTCCTTGGACACTCCCTACGAGCAGTACTTC.

The CDR3 region is CASSWGQGIMNTEAFF. The DNA for the CDR3 is TGTGCCAGCAGCTGGGGACAGGGGATCATGAACACTGAAGCTTTCTTT. V usage is TRBV5-4 and J usage is TRBJ1-1, with 10 bases that match TRBD1. This CDR3 has 16 amino acids. V trimming: 3 bases; J trimming: 0 bases; junction bases outside the gene matches: 5. The germline gives CDR1 SGHNT, CDR2 YYREEE (reference sequence).

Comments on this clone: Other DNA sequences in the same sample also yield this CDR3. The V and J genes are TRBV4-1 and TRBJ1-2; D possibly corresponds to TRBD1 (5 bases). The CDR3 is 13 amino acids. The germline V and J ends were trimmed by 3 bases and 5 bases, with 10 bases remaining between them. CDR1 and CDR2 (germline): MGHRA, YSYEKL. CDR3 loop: CASSQGGTYGYTF. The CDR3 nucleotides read TGCGCCAGCAGCCAGGGGGGGACGTATGGCTACACCTTC.

This chain's CDR3 is CASSPNLLAASYEQYF. CDR3 nucleotides: TGCGCCAGCAGCCCGAACCTACTTGCGGCCTCCTACGAGCAGTACTTC. The chain uses TRBV5-1 and TRBJ2-7; D is undetermined. The germline V gene encodes CDR1 SGHRS and CDR2 YFSETQ. Trimming removed 4 bases from V and 0 bases from J, with 17 bases in between. This CDR3 is 16 amino acids long.

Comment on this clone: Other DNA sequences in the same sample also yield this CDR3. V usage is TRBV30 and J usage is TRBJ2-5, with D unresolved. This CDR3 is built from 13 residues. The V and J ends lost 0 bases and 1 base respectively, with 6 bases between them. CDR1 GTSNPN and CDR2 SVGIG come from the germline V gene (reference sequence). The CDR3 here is CAWSVNFQETQYF. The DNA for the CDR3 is TGTGCCTGGAGTGTAAACTTCCAAGAGACCCAGTACTTC.

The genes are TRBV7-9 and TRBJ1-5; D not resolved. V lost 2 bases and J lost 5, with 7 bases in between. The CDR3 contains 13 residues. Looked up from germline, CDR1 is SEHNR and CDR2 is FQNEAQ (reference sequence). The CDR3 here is CASSLQAHQPQHF. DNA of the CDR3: TGTGCCAGCAGCTTACAGGCACATCAGCCCCAGCATTTT.

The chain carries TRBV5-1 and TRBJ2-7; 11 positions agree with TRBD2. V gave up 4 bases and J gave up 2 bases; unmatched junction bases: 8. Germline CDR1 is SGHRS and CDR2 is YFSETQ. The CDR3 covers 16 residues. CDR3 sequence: CASSPPGLAATYEQYF. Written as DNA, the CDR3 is TGCGCCAGCAGCCCTCCGGGACTAGCGGCAACCTACGAGCAGTACTTC.

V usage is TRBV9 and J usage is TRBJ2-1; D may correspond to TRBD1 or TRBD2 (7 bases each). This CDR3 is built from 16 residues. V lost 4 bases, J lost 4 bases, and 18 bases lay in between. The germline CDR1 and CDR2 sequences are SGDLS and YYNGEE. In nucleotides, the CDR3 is TGTGCCAGCAGCCCCAGGGGGGCGGGAGCTTACAATGAGCAGTTCTTC. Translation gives CASSPRGAGAYNEQFF. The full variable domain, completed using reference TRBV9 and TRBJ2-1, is DSGVTQTPKHLITATGQRVTLRCSPRSGDLSVYWYQQSLDQGLQFLIQYYNGEERAKGNILERFSAQQFPDLHSELNLSSLELGDSALYFCASSPRGAGAYNEQFFGPGTRLTVL.

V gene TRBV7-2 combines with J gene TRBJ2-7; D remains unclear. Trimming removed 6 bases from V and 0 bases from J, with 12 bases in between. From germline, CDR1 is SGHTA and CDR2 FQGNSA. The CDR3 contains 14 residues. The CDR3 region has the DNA TGTGCCAGCAGTTTGGATAGAAACTCCTACGAGCAGTACTTC. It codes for CASSLDRNSYEQYF.